This TCR beta chain was sequenced for a study of somatic mutations in cytotoxic T cells in rheumatoid arthritis (dated 2017 in TCRdb). About the full investigation: Peripheral blood (approximately 27 ml EDTA) was collected from patients immediately after diagnosis and before any treatment began. Whether expanded CD8+ T-cell clones in untreated, newly diagnosed rheumatoid arthritis carry somatic mutations was the study question, and clonality was characterized with TCRB deep sequencing. Some V beta antibody-stained T-cell populations were flow-sorted on a FACSAria II or Sony SH800 at nearly 100% purity, and sorted V beta1+ cells also underwent TCRB sequencing. Median age was essentially the same in the patient group and the control group. For 65 to 80 rheumatoid arthritis patients and more than 15 healthy controls, TCRB deep sequencing was carried out. Study-wide findings and limitations: The largest CD8+ clone made up more than 20% of CD8+ cells in about an eighth of the 65 patients, and blood and synovial fluid shared several identical CD8+ TCRB sequences. An increase of CD8+ clonality with age was seen in patients (Spearman r ~ 0.49) but not in healthy controls. Viral specificity could not be ruled out by absence from virus-specific databases, and the antigen targets of the expanded CD8+ clones remained unknown. The slight TRBV07 underrepresentation in patients was not adjusted for multiple comparisons. CD8+ T-cell clonality did not differ significantly between rheumatoid arthritis patients and age-matched healthy controls.

This clone was found once. Its antigen has not been determined. The input lacks base qualities; no much larger clone sits a single base away. The junction carries 9 bases between V and J, which are trimmed by 0 bases and 6 bases respectively. Inclusive of the bounding cysteine and phenylalanine, the CDR3 is 13 residues long. Here the CDR3 DNA is all that survives: 39 bases in frame from base 1. As encoded in the germline V gene, CDR1 is ENHRY while CDR2 is SYGVKD. Genomic DNA underwent TCRB CDR3 sequencing using the immunoSEQ assay. The authors' analysis ran thus. Published virus-specific TCRB sequences were compared with patient CD8+ clones larger than 1%, and only a few matches were found. Nothing other than productive TCRB rearrangements was included in the analyses. A clone was defined by a unique TCRB CDR3 sequence, and clonality was computed as a productive clonality index based on Shannon entropy. Repertoire overlap for a pair of samples was computed from each clone's template counts relative to total templates per sample. Flow cytometry-measured V-gene usage correlated with V-gene usage from TCRB sequencing, with a Spearman r of less than 0.65. TCRdb's version of the immuneACCESS table is confined to in-frame rearrangements and falls short of the full clone set. An unresolved V gene accounts for under half of the shortfall where checked; the remainder is of unknown origin. The V and J calls and clone size come from that table; D and trimming were worked out from the DNA. A total of about 18,000 clones appear in this sample, 80% to 90% of them only once. The ten top clones hold over 12% of the sample.

CD4+ and CD8+ cells were isolated by positive magnetic bead selection on an AutoMACS, and purity was checked by flow cytometry. Clonal expansions were first screened by flow cytometry with a TCR V beta antibody panel, then characterized by TCRB deep sequencing of sorted CD8+ fractions. Peripheral blood mononuclear cells were isolated by Ficoll-Paque PLUS density gradient separation. DNA was extracted from CD4-enriched, CD8-enriched or PBMC samples with Nucleospin Tissue or Tissue XS kits and quantified with a Qubit 2.0 fluorometer. The sequence was obtained from an adult with rheumatoid arthritis. The sample taken for sequencing was CD8+ T cells sorted from blood. Recombination linked TRBV10-3 to TRBJ2-7; the D gene is perhaps TRBD1, from 5 matching bases. The DNA is as follows: TGTGCCATCAGTGAGTCTAGGGGTAGCGAGCAGTACTTC. Translated, it gives CAISESRGSEQYF.